This section outlines one T cell receptor beta chain sequence together with its context. Antigen unknown. This specimen comes from a study of shared clonotypes between healthy human individuals. Whole-study results and caveats: Sorted-subset sequencing was shown by rarefaction to be incomplete despite large depth. Tissue TCR repertoires likely differ from these blood-only repertoires. Only a few donors were included, so the genetic and exposure-history diversity represented was limited.

The CDR3 consists of 15 residues. V was cut by 3 bases and J by 7 bases, with 16 bases left in between. Germline V gives CDR1 LNHDA, CDR2 SQIVND (reference sequence). A deep-level run was used for the assay. Clones were read by immunoSEQ multiplex PCR, and TCRdb kept only the in-frame ones, dropping some. In the table there are 1,400,000 or so clones, around 98.5% of which are singletons. The clonotype comes from a young man in good health. The genes are TRBV19 and TRBJ2-4, with a tentative D call TRBD2 (6 bases). Input material: naive CD4+ T cells sorted from blood. Subset noted: CD45RA+ positively selected. CDR3 nucleotide sequence: TGTGCCAGTAGTATGTGGACTCTCCGGGGGAACATTCAGTACTTC. Protein sequence: CASSMWTLRGNIQYF. The full variable domain, with the rest looked up from reference TRBV19 and TRBJ2-4, is DGGITQSPKYLFRKEGQNVTLSCEQNLNHDAMYWYRQDPGQGLRLIYYSQIVNDFQKGDIAEGYSVSREKKESFPLTVTSAQKNPTAFYLCASSMWTLRGNIQYFGAGTRLSVL.